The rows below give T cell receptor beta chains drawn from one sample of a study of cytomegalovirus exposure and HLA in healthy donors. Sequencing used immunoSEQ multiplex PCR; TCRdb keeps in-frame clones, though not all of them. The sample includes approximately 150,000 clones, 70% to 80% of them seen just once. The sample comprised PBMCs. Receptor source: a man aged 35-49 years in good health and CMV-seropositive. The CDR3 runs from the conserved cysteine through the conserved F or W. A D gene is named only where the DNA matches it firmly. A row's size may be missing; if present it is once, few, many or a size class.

CASSRVVGTAGNTIYF,TGTGCCAGCAGCCGCGTAGTCGGGACAGCCGGAAACACCATATATTTT,NA,TRBV5-4,TRBD1,TRBJ1-3
CASRRLAGEADTQYF,TGTGCCAGCAGGCGACTAGCGGGAGAAGCAGATACGCAGTATTTT,few,TRBV2,TRBD2,TRBJ2-3
CASSQPVDVHRGKETQYF,TGTGCCAGCAGCCAACCGGTGGACGTCCATCGGGGAAAGGAGACCCAGTACTTC,NA,TRBV14,NA,TRBJ2-5
CASSLQDYEQYF,TGTGCCAGCAGCTTGCAGGACTACGAGCAGTACTTC,NA,TRBV5-4,NA,TRBJ2-7
CASSPYDGTGEYEQYF,TGTGCCAGCAGTCCGTACGACGGGACAGGGGAGTACGAGCAGTACTTC,NA,TRBV2,TRBD1,TRBJ2-7
CSSSLASTSGESYEQYF,TGTTCCAGCAGCTTAGCCTCGACTAGCGGGGAATCCTACGAGCAGTACTTC,NA,TRBV7-9,TRBD2,TRBJ2-7
CASSLGQAAYEQYF,TGCGCCAGCAGCTTGGGACAGGCAGCCTACGAGCAGTACTTC,NA,TRBV5-1,NA,TRBJ2-7
CASSQGGAGIELDGYTF,TGCGCCAGCAGCCAGGGGGGGGCAGGGATCGAGTTGGATGGCTACACCTTC,NA,TRBV4-1,NA,TRBJ1-2
CASSLVSLSPYEQYF,TGTGCCAGCAGCTTAGTCAGTCTTTCCCCCTACGAGCAGTACTTC,NA,TRBV7-8,NA,TRBJ2-7
CASSSGSVLYGYTF,TGCGCCAGCAGCTCAGGGTCCGTCCTGTATGGCTACACCTTC,NA,TRBV5-1,NA,TRBJ1-2
CATSRDPGTGGPEGGYTF,TGTGCCACCAGCAGAGATCCCGGGACAGGTGGCCCGGAGGGGGGCTACACCTTC,NA,TRBV15,TRBD1,TRBJ1-2
CASSPTSSQETQYF,TGTGCCAGCAGCCCGACTAGTTCTCAAGAGACCCAGTACTTC,few,TRBV4-2,NA,TRBJ2-5
CASSFSYEQYF,TGTGCCAGCTCCTTCTCCTACGAGCAGTACTTC,NA,TRBV11-2,NA,TRBJ2-7
CASSLGLGEADTQYF,TGTGCCAGCAGCTTGGGCCTAGGGGAGGCAGATACGCAGTATTTT,NA,TRBV5-8,NA,TRBJ2-3
CASRPGQAAYEQYF,TGCGCCAGCAGACCCGGACAGGCCGCCTACGAGCAGTACTTC,NA,TRBV5-1,TRBD1,TRBJ2-7
CASSLASGRGRENSQYF,TGTGCCAGCAGCTTAGCTAGCGGGAGAGGGAGGGAAAACAGTCAGTACTTC,few,TRBV7-2,TRBD2,TRBJ2-4
CASSADRVVSEAFF,TGCGCCAGCAGCGCCGACAGGGTAGTGTCTGAAGCTTTCTTT,NA,TRBV5-1,TRBD1,TRBJ1-1
CASSVTGQNTEAFF,TGTGCCAGCAGCGTAACCGGACAGAACACTGAAGCTTTCTTT,NA,TRBV9,NA,TRBJ1-1
CASSPQGAEANYGYTF,TGTGCCAGCAGCCCCCAGGGGGCAGAAGCTAACTATGGCTACACCTTC,NA,TRBV7-9,TRBD1,TRBJ1-2
CASTETSNYGYTF,TGTGCCAGCACCGAGACTTCTAACTATGGCTACACCTTC,NA,TRBV6-5,NA,TRBJ1-2
CASSLDGAETGELFF,TGTGCCAGCAGCTTAGATGGAGCAGAAACCGGGGAGCTGTTTTTT,NA,TRBV11-3,NA,TRBJ2-2
CASSQAAGEITGELFF,TGCGCCAGCAGCCAAGCTGCGGGAGAGATCACCGGGGAGCTGTTTTTT,NA,TRBV4-3,TRBD2,TRBJ2-2
CASSPRWGRTTYEQYF,TGTGCCAGCAGTCCCCGATGGGGGAGGACGACCTACGAGCAGTACTTC,NA,TRBV28,NA,TRBJ2-7
CACGGATTDTQYF,TGTGCCTGTGGGGGGGCTACCACAGATACGCAGTATTTT,NA,TRBV30,NA,TRBJ2-3
CASSLEVAAEQYF,TGTGCCAGCAGCTTGGAGGTAGCCGCCGAGCAGTACTTC,NA,TRBV5-4,NA,TRBJ2-7
CASSPGTSGRNEQFF,TGTGCCAGCAGTCCCGGGACTAGCGGGAGGAATGAGCAGTTCTTC,NA,TRBV6-5,TRBD2,TRBJ2-1
CASRLDMNTEAFF,TGTGCCAGCAGGCTTGACATGAACACTGAAGCTTTCTTT,few,TRBV2,NA,TRBJ1-1
CASSFQAGGHGEVWFF,TGTGCCAGCAGCTTCCAAGCGGGAGGGCACGGGGAAGTGTGGTTCTTC,few,TRBV13,TRBD2,TRBJ2-1
CASSRGTGALGVTEAFF,TGTGCCAGCTCACGAGGGACAGGGGCCCTGGGGGTCACTGAAGCTTTCTTT,NA,TRBV18,TRBD1,TRBJ1-1
CASSRDRDTEAFF,TGTGCCAGCAGCCGGGACAGGGACACTGAAGCTTTCTTT,NA,TRBV7-7,TRBD1,TRBJ1-1
CASSQEPLAVPEAFF,TGCGCCAGCAGCCAAGAACCCCTGGCCGTCCCTGAAGCTTTCTTT,few,TRBV4-1,NA,TRBJ1-1
CASSQGGGRGYTF,TGTGCCAGCAGCCAAGGAGGGGGCAGAGGCTACACCTTC,NA,TRBV11-2,TRBD1,TRBJ1-2
CASSRDRGEDTQYF,TGTGCCAGCAGCCGGGACAGGGGAGAGGATACGCAGTATTTT,NA,TRBV6-5,TRBD1,TRBJ2-3
CASRATGQSAGELFF,TGTGCCAGCAGGGCGACGGGACAGTCGGCCGGGGAGCTGTTTTTT,few,TRBV27,TRBD1,TRBJ2-2
CASRLLAGYEQYF,TGTGCCAGCAGACTTCTAGCGGGTTACGAGCAGTACTTC,NA,TRBV28,TRBD2,TRBJ2-7
CATRGGTSYNEQFF,TGTGCCACCAGGGGGGGGACCTCCTACAATGAGCAGTTCTTC,NA,TRBV7-9,NA,TRBJ2-1
CASSPRSGNTEAFF,TGTGCCAGCAGCCCCAGGTCTGGGAACACTGAAGCTTTCTTT,NA,TRBV14,NA,TRBJ1-1
CASSSTSAYNEQFF,TGTGCCAGCAGCTCGACTAGTGCGTACAATGAGCAGTTCTTC,NA,TRBV7-8,NA,TRBJ2-1
CATAGADLTDTQYF,TGTGCCACCGCCGGAGCGGACCTCACAGATACGCAGTATTTT,NA,TRBV21-1,NA,TRBJ2-3
CASGSAGNEQFF,TGCGCCAGCGGGAGTGCTGGTAATGAGCAGTTCTTC,NA,TRBV5-1,NA,TRBJ2-1
CASSLGLSGRTDTGELFF,TGCGCCAGCAGCCTAGGCCTGAGCGGGAGGACCGACACCGGGGAGCTGTTTTTT,NA,TRBV4-1,TRBD2,TRBJ2-2
CASTPHPTGGTGELFF,TGTGCCAGCACTCCCCACCCTACAGGGGGCACCGGGGAGCTGTTTTTT,NA,TRBV2,TRBD1,TRBJ2-2
CATSSRESSYNEQFF,TGTGCCACCTCGTCGCGGGAGTCCTCCTACAATGAGCAGTTCTTC,NA,TRBV19,TRBD2,TRBJ2-1
CASSIGQVNYGYTF,TGCGCCAGCAGCATAGGACAGGTCAACTATGGCTACACCTTC,NA,TRBV5-1,TRBD1,TRBJ1-2
CASSIVTSGEQYF,TGTGCCAGTAGTATAGTAACTAGCGGGGAGCAGTACTTC,NA,TRBV19,TRBD2,TRBJ2-7
CASSLESAGGPTGELFF,TGTGCCAGCAGCTTAGAGTCCGCGGGAGGGCCCACCGGGGAGCTGTTTTTT,NA,TRBV7-2,TRBD2,TRBJ2-2
CASNPTGRNTGELFF,TGTGCCAGCAATCCCACGGGTCGAAACACCGGGGAGCTGTTTTTT,few,TRBV9,NA,TRBJ2-2
CASSPRSSGANGLTF,TGCGCCAGCAGCCCAAGGTCCTCTGGGGCCAACGGCCTGACTTTC,NA,TRBV4-1,NA,TRBJ2-6
CASSEGEASGEQFF,TGTGCCAGCAGTGAAGGGGAGGCGTCCGGCGAGCAGTTCTTC,NA,TRBV6-4,NA,TRBJ2-1
CASSPRREADTQYF,TGTGCCAGCAGCCCTAGGCGGGAAGCAGATACGCAGTATTTT,once,TRBV11-2,NA,TRBJ2-3
CASSPWGTSGQETQYF,TGTGCCAGCAGTCCTTGGGGGACTAGCGGCCAAGAGACCCAGTACTTC,NA,TRBV28,TRBD2,TRBJ2-5
CASSLKRESTGELFF,TGTGCCAGCAGCTTGAAGCGGGAGAGCACCGGGGAGCTGTTTTTT,NA,TRBV13,TRBD2,TRBJ2-2
CASRTSTDTQYF,TGTGCCAGCCGTACTTCCACAGATACGCAGTATTTT,few,TRBV7-2,NA,TRBJ2-3
CASSSRGPQETQYF,TGCGCCAGCAGCTCCCGAGGGCCCCAAGAGACCCAGTACTTC,NA,TRBV5-1,NA,TRBJ2-5
CASSKQALYDGYTF,TGTGCCAGTAGTAAGCAGGCCTTGTACGATGGCTACACCTTC,NA,TRBV19,NA,TRBJ1-2
CASSPYSTSGRYEQYF,TGTGCCAGCTCACCCTACTCCACTAGCGGGAGATACGAGCAGTACTTC,NA,TRBV18,TRBD2,TRBJ2-7
CSVRKRQGTYEQYF,TGCAGCGTTCGTAAAAGACAGGGGACCTACGAGCAGTACTTC,NA,TRBV29-1,TRBD1,TRBJ2-7
CASSSRTPGQGELFF,TGTGCCAGCAGCTCCCGGACACCCGGACAGGGGGAGCTGTTTTTT,NA,TRBV7-9,NA,TRBJ2-2
CASSLDYGTDEAFF,TGTGCCAGCAGCTTAGACTACGGGACAGATGAAGCTTTCTTT,once,TRBV7-2,TRBD1,TRBJ1-1
CASSLGLAGWYEQYF,TGTGCCAGCAGCTTGGGACTAGCGGGATGGTACGAGCAGTACTTC,NA,TRBV7-2,TRBD2,TRBJ2-7